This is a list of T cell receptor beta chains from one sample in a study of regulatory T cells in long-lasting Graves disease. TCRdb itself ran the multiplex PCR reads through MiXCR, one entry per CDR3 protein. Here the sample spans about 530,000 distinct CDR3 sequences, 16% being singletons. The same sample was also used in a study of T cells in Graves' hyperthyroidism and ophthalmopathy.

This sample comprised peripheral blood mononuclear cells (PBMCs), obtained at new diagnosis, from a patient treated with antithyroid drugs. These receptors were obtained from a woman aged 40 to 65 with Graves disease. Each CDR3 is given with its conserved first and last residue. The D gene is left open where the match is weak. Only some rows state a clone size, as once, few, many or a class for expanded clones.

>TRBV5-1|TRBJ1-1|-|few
CASSLVGRPYTEAFF
TGCGCCAGCAGCTTGGTCGGCAGACCCTACACTGAAGCTTTCTTT
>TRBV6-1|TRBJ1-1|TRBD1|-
CASIQGMNTEAFF
TGTGCCAGCATACAGGGGATGAACACTGAAGCTTTCTTT
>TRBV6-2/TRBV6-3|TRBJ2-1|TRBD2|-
CASTYRTSGGARNEQFF
TGTGCCAGCACCTACAGGACTAGCGGGGGGGCGAGAAATGAGCAGTTCTTC
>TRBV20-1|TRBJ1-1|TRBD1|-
CSARAPGQGMNTEAFF
TGCAGTGCTAGAGCTCCGGGACAGGGGATGAACACTGAAGCTTTCTTT
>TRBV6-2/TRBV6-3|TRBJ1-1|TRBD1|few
CASSTQTGGITEAFF
TGTGCCAGCAGTACCCAGACAGGGGGCATCACTGAAGCTTTCTTT
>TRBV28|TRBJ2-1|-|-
CASSLLNPYNEQFF
TGTGCCAGCAGTCTCTTAAATCCGTACAATGAGCAGTTCTTC
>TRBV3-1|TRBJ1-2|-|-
CASSSDRSSGYTF
TGTGCCAGCAGCTCCGACAGAAGCTCTGGCTACACCTTC
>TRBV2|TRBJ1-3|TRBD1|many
CASSEARDSWSTIYF
TGTGCCAGCAGTGAAGCGCGGGACAGTTGGAGCACCATATATTTT
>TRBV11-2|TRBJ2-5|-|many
CASNLHGGQETQYF
TGTGCCAGCAACCTACACGGGGGCCAAGAGACCCAGTACTTC
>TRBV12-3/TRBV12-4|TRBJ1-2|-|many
CASSPPGGAMNYGYTF
TGTGCCAGCAGTCCCCCGGGGGGGGCCATGAACTATGGCTACACCTTC
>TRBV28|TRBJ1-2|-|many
CASTLDMSYGYTF
TGTGCCAGCACCCTTGACATGTCCTATGGCTACACCTTC
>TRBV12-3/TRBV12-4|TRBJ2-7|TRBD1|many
CASSPKRQGVDEQYF
TGTGCCAGCAGTCCTAAAAGACAGGGGGTGGACGAGCAGTACTTC
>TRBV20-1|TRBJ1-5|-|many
CSALPRDNNQPQHF
TGCAGTGCTCTCCCGAGGGACAACAATCAGCCCCAGCATTTT
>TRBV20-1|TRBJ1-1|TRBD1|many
CSAGLRGGGFSTEAFF
TGCAGTGCAGGGCTTCGAGGGGGCGGTTTTAGCACTGAAGCTTTCTTT
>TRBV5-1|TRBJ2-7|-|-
CASSLAGGETYEQYF
TGCGCCAGCAGCTTGGCCGGCGGGGAAACCTACGAGCAGTACTTC
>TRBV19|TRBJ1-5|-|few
CASHEAQRNQPQHF
TGTGCCAGCCACGAGGCCCAGCGCAATCAGCCCCAGCATTTT
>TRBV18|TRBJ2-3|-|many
CASSPPRRQDTDTQYF
TGTGCCAGCTCACCACCCCGGCGGCAGGACACAGATACGCAGTATTTT
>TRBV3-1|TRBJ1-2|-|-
CASSQPSPNYGYTF
TGTGCCAGCAGCCAACCCAGCCCCAACTATGGCTACACCTTC
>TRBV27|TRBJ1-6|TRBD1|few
CASSSGQGGNSPLHF
TGTGCCAGCAGTTCCGGACAGGGGGGGAATTCACCCCTCCACTTT
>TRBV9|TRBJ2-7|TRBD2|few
CASSVDGGGLYEQYF
TGTGCCAGCAGCGTAGACGGGGGGGGGCTGTACGAGCAGTACTTC
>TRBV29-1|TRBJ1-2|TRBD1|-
CSVEVGGSGTGDGYTF
TGCAGCGTTGAAGTAGGGGGTTCCGGGACAGGGGATGGCTACACCTTC
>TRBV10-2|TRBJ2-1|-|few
CASISRYNEQFF
TGCGCCAGCATCTCAAGGTACAATGAGCAGTTCTTC
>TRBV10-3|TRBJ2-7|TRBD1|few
CAISSGTGGTGEQYF
TGTGCCATCAGCTCTGGGACAGGGGGGACCGGCGAGCAGTACTTC
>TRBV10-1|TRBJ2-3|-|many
CASSRTVSGTDTQYF
TGCGCCAGCAGTCGCACTGTGAGCGGGACAGATACGCAGTATTTT
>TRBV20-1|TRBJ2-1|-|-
CSARDAQPGYNEQFF
TGCAGTGCTAGAGATGCCCAACCTGGATACAATGAGCAGTTCTTC
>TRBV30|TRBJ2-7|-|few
CAWRTAASSYEQYF
TGTGCCTGGCGGACGGCAGCTTCCTCCTACGAGCAGTACTTC
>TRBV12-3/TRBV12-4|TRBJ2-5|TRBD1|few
CASSLGRDREGKTQYF
TGTGCCAGCAGTTTAGGCCGGGACAGGGAGGGAAAGACCCAGTACTTC
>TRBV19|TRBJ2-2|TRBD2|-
CASERGTNTGELFF
TGTGCCAGTGAGCGGGGGACCAACACCGGGGAGCTGTTTTTT
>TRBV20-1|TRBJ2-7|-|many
CSASFRLSYEQYF
TGCAGTGCTAGTTTTCGTTTATCCTACGAGCAGTACTTC
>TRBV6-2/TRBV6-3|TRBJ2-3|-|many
CASSEWDGTDTQYF
TGTGCCAGCAGTGAGTGGGACGGCACAGATACGCAGTATTTT